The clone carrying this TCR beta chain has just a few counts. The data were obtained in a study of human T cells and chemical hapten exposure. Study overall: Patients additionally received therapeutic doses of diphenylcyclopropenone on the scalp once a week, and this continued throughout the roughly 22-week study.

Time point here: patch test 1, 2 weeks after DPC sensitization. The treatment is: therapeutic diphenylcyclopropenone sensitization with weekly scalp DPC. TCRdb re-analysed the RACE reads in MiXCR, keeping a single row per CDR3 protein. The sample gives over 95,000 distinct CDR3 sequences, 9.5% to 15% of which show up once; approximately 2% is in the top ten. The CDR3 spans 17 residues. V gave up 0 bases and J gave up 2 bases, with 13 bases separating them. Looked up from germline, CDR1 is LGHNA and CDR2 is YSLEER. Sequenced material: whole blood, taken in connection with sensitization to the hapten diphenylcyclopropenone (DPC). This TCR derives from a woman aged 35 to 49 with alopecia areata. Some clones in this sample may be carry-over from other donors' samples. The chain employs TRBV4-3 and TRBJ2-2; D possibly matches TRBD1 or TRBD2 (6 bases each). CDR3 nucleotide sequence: TGCGCCAGCAGCCAAGAAACTGGGGGGCGCAACACCGGGGAGCTGTTTTTT. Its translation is CASSQETGGRNTGELFF.